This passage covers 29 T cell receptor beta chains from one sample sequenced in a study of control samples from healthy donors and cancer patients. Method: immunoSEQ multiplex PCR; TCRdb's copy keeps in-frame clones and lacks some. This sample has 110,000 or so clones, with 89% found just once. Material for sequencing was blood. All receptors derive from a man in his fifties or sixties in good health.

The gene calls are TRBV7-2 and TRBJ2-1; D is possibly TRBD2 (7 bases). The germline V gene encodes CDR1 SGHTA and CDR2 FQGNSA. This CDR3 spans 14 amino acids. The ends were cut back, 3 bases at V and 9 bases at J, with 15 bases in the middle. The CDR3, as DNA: TGTGCCAGCAGCTTCGTTGGGGGGGCGGGTGAGCAGTTCTTC. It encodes CASSFVGGAGEQFF.

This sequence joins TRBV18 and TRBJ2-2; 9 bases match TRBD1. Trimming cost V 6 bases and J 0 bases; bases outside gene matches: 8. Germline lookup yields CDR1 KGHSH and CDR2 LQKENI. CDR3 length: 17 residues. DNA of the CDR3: TGTGCCAGCTCCCCCGATGGGACAGGGACGAACACCGGGGAGCTGTTTTTT. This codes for CASSPDGTGTNTGELFF. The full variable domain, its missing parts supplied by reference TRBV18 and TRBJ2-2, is NAGVMQNPRHLVRRRGQEARLRCSPMKGHSHVYWYRQLPEEGLKFMVYLQKENIIDESGMPKERFSAEFPKEGPSILRIQQVVRGDSAAYFCASSPDGTGTNTGELFFGEGSRLTVL.

The chain's CDR3 is CASSLGRSYNEQFF. The CDR3 nucleotides are TGTGCCAGCAGCTTGGGACGATCCTACAATGAGCAGTTCTTC. The chain recombines TRBV5-4 with TRBJ2-1; D not certain. The CDR3 contains 14 residues. Per germline, CDR1 SGHNT and CDR2 YYREEE (reference sequence). The ends were cut back, 0 bases at V and 1 base at J, with 5 bases in the middle.

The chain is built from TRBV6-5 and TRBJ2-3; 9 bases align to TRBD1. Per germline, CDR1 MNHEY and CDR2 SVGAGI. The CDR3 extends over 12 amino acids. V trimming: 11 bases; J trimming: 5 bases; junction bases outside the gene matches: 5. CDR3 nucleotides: TGTGCCTCACAGGGGGCGGTAGATACGCAGTATTTT. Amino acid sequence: CASQGAVDTQYF.

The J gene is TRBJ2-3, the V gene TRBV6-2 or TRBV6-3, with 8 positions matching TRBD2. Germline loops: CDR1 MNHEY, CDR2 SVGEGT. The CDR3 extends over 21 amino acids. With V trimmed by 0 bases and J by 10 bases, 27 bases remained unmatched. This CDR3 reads CASSYSSKGLFRTSSGKAQYF. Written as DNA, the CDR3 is TGTGCCAGCAGTTACTCGAGTAAGGGACTATTTCGGACTAGCTCGGGTAAGGCGCAGTATTTT.

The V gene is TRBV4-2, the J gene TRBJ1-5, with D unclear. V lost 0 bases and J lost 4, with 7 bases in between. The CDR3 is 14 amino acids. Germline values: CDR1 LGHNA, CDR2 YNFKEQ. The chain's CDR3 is CASSQDVGNQPQHF. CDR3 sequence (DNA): TGTGCCAGCAGCCAAGATGTAGGAAATCAGCCCCAGCATTTT.

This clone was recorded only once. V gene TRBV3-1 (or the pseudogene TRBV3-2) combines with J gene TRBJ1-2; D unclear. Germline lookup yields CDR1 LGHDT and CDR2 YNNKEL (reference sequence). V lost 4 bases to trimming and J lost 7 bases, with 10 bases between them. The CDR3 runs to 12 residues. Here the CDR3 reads CASSPLMGGYTF. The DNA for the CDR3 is TGTGCCAGCAGCCCCCTCATGGGTGGCTACACCTTC.

The CDR3 loop reads CASSELLNTGELFF. The CDR3 DNA is TGTGCCAGCAGTGAACTTTTGAACACCGGGGAGCTGTTTTTT. The chain uses TRBV2 and TRBJ2-2; the D is unclear. The CDR3 extends over 14 amino acids. Germline CDR1 and CDR2: SNHLY and FYNNEI. V was pared by 2 bases and J by 1 base, with 5 bases between.

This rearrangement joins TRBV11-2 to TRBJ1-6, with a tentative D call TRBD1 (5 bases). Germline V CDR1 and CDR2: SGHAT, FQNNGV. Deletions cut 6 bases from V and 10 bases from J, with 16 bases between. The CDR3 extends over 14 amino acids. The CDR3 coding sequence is TGTGCCAGCAGTTCGAGTCAGGGCGGGTCACCCCTCCACTTT. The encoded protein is CASSSSQGGSPLHF.

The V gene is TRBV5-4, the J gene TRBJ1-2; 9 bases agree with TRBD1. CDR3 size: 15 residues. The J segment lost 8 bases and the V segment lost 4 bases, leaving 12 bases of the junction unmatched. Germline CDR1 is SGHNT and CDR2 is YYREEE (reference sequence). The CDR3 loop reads CASSPGARTGDGYTF. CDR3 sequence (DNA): TGTGCCAGCAGCCCCGGGGCACGGACAGGGGACGGCTACACCTTC.

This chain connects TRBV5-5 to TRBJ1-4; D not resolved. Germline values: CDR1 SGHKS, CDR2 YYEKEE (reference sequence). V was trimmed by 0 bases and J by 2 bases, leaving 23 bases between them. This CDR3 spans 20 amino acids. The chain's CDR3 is CASSLVYQEIPLRTNEKLFF. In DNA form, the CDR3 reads TGTGCCAGCAGCTTGGTCTACCAGGAAATACCGTTGAGGACTAATGAAAAACTGTTTTTT.

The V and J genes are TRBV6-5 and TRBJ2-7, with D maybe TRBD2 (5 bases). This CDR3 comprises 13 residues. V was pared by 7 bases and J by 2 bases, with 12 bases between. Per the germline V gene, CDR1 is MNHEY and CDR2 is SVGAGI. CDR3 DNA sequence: TGTGCCAGCAACCCGACCGGGACCTACGAGCAGTACTTC. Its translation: CASNPTGTYEQYF.

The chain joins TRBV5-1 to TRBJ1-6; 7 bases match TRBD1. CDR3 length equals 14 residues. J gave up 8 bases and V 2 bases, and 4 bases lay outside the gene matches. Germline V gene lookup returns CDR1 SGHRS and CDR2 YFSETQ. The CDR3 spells CASSLTQGHSPLHF. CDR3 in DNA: TGCGCCAGCAGCTTAACACAGGGGCATTCACCCCTCCACTTT.

The CDR3 DNA follows: TGTGCCAGCAGTGAAGACCTGAACACCGGGGAGCTGTTTTTT. Amino acids: CASSEDLNTGELFF. V usage is TRBV2 and J usage is TRBJ2-2; D gene ambiguous. The CDR3 consists of 14 residues. Germline assignment: CDR1 SNHLY and CDR2 FYNNEI. V lost 1 base and J 1 base, leaving 4 bases between the germline ends.

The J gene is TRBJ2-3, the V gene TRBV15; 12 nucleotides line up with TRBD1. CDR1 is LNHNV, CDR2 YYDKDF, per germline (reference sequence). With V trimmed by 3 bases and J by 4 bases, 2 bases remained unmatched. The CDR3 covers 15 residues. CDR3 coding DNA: TGTGCCACCAGCAGCGGGACAGGGGGCCCAGATACGCAGTATTTT. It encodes CATSSGTGGPDTQYF.

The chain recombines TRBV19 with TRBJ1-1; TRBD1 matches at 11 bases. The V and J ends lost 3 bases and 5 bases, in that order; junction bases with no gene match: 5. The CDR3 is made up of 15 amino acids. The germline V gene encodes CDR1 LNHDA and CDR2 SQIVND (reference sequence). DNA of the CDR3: TGTGCCAGTAGTATTGAGGACAGGGGGCGGACTGAAGCTTTCTTT. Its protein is CASSIEDRGRTEAFF.

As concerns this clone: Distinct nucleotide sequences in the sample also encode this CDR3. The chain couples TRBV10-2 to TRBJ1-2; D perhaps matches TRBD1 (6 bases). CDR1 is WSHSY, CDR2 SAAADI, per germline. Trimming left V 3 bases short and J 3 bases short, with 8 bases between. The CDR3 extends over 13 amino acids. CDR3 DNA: TGCGCCAGCAGTGAATCAGGGGACTATGGCTACACCTTC. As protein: CASSESGDYGYTF.

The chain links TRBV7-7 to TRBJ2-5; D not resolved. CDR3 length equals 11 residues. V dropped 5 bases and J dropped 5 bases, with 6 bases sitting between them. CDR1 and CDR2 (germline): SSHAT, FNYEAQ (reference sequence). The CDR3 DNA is TGTGCCAGCAGCATTCAGGAGACCCAGTACTTC. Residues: CASSIQETQYF.

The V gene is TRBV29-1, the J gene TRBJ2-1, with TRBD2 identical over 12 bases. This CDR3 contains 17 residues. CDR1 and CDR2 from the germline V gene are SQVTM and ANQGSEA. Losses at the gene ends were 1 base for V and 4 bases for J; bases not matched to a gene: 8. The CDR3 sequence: CSVEARLAGVVYNEQFF. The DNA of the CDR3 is TGCAGCGTTGAAGCCCGACTAGCGGGGGTTGTTTACAATGAGCAGTTCTTC.

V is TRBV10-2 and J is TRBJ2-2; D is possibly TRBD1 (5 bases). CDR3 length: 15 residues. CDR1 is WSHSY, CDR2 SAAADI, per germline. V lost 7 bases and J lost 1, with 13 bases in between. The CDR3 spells CASTPETVNTGELFF. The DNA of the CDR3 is TGCGCCAGCACCCCCGAGACAGTGAACACCGGGGAGCTGTTTTTT.

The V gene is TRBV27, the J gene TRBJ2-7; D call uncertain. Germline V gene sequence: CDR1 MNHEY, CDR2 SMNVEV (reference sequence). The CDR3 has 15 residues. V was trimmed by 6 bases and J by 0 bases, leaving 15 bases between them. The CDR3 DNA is TGTGCCAGCAGCCCCGGACGTACGAGCTCCTACGAGCAGTACTTC. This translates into CASSPGRTSSYEQYF.

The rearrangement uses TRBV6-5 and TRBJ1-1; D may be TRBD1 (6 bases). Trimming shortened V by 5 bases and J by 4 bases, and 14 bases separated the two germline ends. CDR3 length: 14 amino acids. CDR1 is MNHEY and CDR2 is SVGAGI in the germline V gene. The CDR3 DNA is TGTGCCAGCAGTCTAACAGGGAGCCGCACTGAAGCTTTCTTT. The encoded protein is CASSLTGSRTEAFF.

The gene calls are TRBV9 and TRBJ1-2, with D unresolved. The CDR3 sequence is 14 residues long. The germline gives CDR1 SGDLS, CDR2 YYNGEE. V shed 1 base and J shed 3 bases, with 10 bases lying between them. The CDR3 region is CASSVRGRDYGYTF. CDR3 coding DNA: TGTGCCAGCAGCGTACGAGGGCGAGACTATGGCTACACCTTC.

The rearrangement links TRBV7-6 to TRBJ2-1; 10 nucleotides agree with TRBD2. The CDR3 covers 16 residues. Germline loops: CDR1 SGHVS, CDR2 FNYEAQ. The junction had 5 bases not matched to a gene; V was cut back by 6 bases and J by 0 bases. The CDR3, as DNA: TGTGCCAGCAGACCTATAGCGGGGGGCTCCTACAATGAGCAGTTCTTC. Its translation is CASRPIAGGSYNEQFF.

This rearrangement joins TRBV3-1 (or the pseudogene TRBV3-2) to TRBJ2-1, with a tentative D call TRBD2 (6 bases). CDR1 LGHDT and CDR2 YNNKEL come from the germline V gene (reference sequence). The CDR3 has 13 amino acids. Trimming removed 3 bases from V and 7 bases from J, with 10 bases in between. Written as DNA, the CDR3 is TGTGCCAGCAGCCAGACTAGTCGGAATGAGCAGTTCTTC. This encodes CASSQTSRNEQFF.

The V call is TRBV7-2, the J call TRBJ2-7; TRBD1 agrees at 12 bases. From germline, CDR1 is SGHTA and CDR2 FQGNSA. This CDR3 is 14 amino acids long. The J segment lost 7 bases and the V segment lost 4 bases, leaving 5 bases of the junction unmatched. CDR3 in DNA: TGTGCCAGCAGCTGGGGGACAGGGGGCCGGGAGCAGTACTTC. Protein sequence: CASSWGTGGREQYF.

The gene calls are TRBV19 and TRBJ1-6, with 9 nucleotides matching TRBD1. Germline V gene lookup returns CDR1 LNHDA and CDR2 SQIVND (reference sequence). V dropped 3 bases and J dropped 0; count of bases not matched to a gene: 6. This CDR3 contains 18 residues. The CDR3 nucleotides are TGTGCCAGTAGTATCCCGGGGACAGGGAGCTCCTATAATTCACCCCTCCACTTT. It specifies CASSIPGTGSSYNSPLHF.

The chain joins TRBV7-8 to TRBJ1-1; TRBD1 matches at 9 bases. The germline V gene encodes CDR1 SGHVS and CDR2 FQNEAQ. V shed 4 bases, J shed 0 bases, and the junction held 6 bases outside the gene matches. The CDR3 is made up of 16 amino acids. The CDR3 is CASSYQGTGMNTEAFF. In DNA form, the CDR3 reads TGTGCCAGCAGCTACCAGGGGACAGGGATGAACACTGAAGCTTTCTTT.

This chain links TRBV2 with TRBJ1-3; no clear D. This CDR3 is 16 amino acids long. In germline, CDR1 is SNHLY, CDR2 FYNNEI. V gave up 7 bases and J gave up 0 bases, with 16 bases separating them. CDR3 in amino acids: CASTSLTASSGNTIYF. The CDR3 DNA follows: TGTGCCAGCACCTCCCTAACAGCCAGCTCTGGAAACACCATATATTTT.